Shown below are 18 T cell receptor beta chains from a single sample sequenced in a study of cytomegalovirus exposure and HLA in healthy donors. The study ran its PCR with 60 Vbeta and 13 Jbeta primers. Sequencing used immunoSEQ multiplex PCR; TCRdb keeps in-frame clones, though not all of them. There are 150,000 to 200,000 clones in the sample; 75% to 80% occur only once, and approximately 6% lies in the top ten. The source material was PBMCs. Source of these receptors: a woman aged 30 to 39 in good health and CMV-seropositive.

This chain uses TRBV4-1 with TRBJ1-2; 11 nucleotides line up with TRBD1. The CDR3 consists of 17 residues. CDR1 and CDR2 from the germline V gene are MGHRA and YSYEKL. V shed 1 base and J 1 base; nucleotides not matched to a gene: 5. CDR3 amino acids: CASSQATGTGGNYGYTF. Here the CDR3 DNA reads TGCGCCAGCAGCCAAGCAACCGGGACAGGGGGTAACTATGGCTACACCTTC.

CDR3: CASSIDLEEETQYF. The CDR3 nucleotides read TGTGCCAGTAGTATAGATCTAGAAGAAGAGACCCAGTACTTC. The chain couples TRBV19 to TRBJ2-5, with D unresolved. The CDR3 is 14 residues long. Deletions cut 0 bases from V and 3 bases from J, with 8 bases between. Germline loops: CDR1 LNHDA, CDR2 SQIVND (reference sequence).

The V gene is TRBV5-1, the J gene TRBJ2-7; TRBD2 is a possible D gene (5 bases). Germline loops: CDR1 SGHRS, CDR2 YFSETQ. This CDR3 comprises 15 residues. V dropped 2 bases and J dropped 6 bases, with 18 bases sitting between them. The CDR3 region is CASSFTGMSISEQYF. CDR3 DNA sequence: TGCGCCAGCAGCTTTACCGGGATGTCAATAAGCGAGCAGTACTTC.

The table lists this clone with a few counts. The chain uses TRBV4-3 and TRBJ1-1; D unclear. Germline-derived CDR1 and CDR2 are LGHNA and YSLEER. CDR3 length: 13 amino acids. V lost 2 bases and J 5 bases, leaving 9 bases between the germline ends. This CDR3 is CASSQQVRTEAFF. DNA of the CDR3: TGCGCCAGCAGCCAACAGGTTCGGACTGAAGCTTTCTTT.

The V call is TRBV7-2, the J call TRBJ2-1; 9 nucleotides line up with TRBD2. V lost 3 bases and J lost 2; bases outside the gene matches: 2. This CDR3 is built from 15 residues. Germline assignment: CDR1 SGHTA and CDR2 FQGNSA. The CDR3 region is CASSLTSGTYNEQFF. The CDR3 DNA reads TGTGCCAGCAGCTTGACTAGCGGTACCTACAATGAGCAGTTCTTC.

The sample holds a few counts of this clone. The V and J genes are TRBV25-1 and TRBJ2-2; no reliable D call. With 3 bases removed from V and 5 bases from J, the gap between germline ends came to 7 bases. Germline V gives CDR1 MGHDK, CDR2 SYGVNS. The CDR3 totals 13 residues. The CDR3 bases are TGTGCCAGCAGTGACCCAGATACCGGGGAGCTGTTTTTT. It is translated as CASSDPDTGELFF.

The J gene is TRBJ2-7, the V gene TRBV9; tentatively, D is TRBD2 (6 bases). V lost 0 bases, J lost 6 bases, and 10 bases lay in between. CDR1 is SGDLS, CDR2 YYNGEE, per germline. This CDR3 has 13 residues. The chain's CDR3 is CASSVEAGPEQYF. The CDR3 nucleotides are TGTGCCAGCAGCGTAGAAGCGGGCCCCGAGCAGTACTTC. Using reference TRBV9 and TRBJ2-7 for the parts outside the CDR3, the full variable domain is DSGVTQTPKHLITATGQRVTLRCSPRSGDLSVYWYQQSLDQGLQFLIQYYNGEERAKGNILERFSAQQFPDLHSELNLSSLELGDSALYFCASSVEAGPEQYFGPGTRLTVT.

This rearrangement joins TRBV27 to TRBJ1-1; D is ambiguous. V was shortened by 1 base and J by 7 bases, with 10 bases between the two germline ends. This CDR3 comprises 13 residues. Germline-derived CDR1 and CDR2 are MNHEY and SMNVEV (reference sequence). CDR3 amino acids: CASSLLNEGEAFF. Here the CDR3 DNA reads TGTGCCAGCAGTTTATTGAATGAGGGTGAAGCTTTCTTT.

This rearrangement joins TRBV5-1 to TRBJ1-3; D uncertain. Trimming removed 0 bases from V and 2 bases from J, with 9 bases in between. CDR1 is SGHRS, CDR2 YFSETQ, per germline. This CDR3 has 15 residues. The CDR3 DNA follows: TGCGCCAGCAGCTTGGGCCTAGGAGCTGGAAACACCATATATTTT. Translating gives CASSLGLGAGNTIYF.

The chain is built from TRBV5-1 and TRBJ2-1; 9 bases fit TRBD2. Germline loops: CDR1 SGHRS, CDR2 YFSETQ. There are 16 residues in the CDR3. The junction had 14 bases not matched to a gene; V was cut back by 4 bases and J by 9 bases. DNA for the CDR3: TGCGCCAGCAGCCCGGGGGGGCGGGAGGGCCGAGGTGAGCAGTTCTTC. Translating gives CASSPGGREGRGEQFF.

J is TRBJ2-7 and V is TRBV5-6; weak D call: TRBD1 (6 bases). The germline gives CDR1 SGHDT, CDR2 YYEEEE. This CDR3 spans 16 amino acids. V lost 6 bases to trimming and J lost 0 bases, with 19 bases between them. CDR3 loop: CASTLTGQVGSYEQYF. DNA for the CDR3: TGTGCCAGCACCCTGACAGGCCAAGTGGGCTCCTACGAGCAGTACTTC.

The V and J genes are TRBV7-8 and TRBJ2-2; tentative D call: TRBD2 (5 bases). The CDR3 spans 17 residues. Trimming took off 1 base at V and 4 bases at J, with 16 bases between the two ends. CDR1 is SGHVS, CDR2 FQNEAQ, per germline. The CDR3 DNA sequence: TGTGCCAGCAGCTTAGAGGCGCCCGGGATCATCACCGGGGAGCTGTTTTTT. Its protein is CASSLEAPGIITGELFF.

This clone was seen a handful of times. The chain recombines TRBV15 with TRBJ2-5; tentatively, D is TRBD1 (7 bases). V gave up 9 bases and J gave up 5 bases, with 16 bases separating them. The germline V gene has CDR1 LNHNV and CDR2 YYDKDF (reference sequence). The CDR3 extends over 13 amino acids. CDR3 coding DNA: TGTGCCACTGAGGACAGGAGGGGGGAGACCCAGTACTTC. As protein: CATEDRRGETQYF.

The V call is TRBV6-5, the J call TRBJ1-1; TRBD1 matches 10 bases. CDR1 MNHEY and CDR2 SVGAGI come from the germline V gene. After removal of 2 bases from V and 6 bases from J, the junction contained 3 bases not matched to a gene. The CDR3 contains 14 residues. The CDR3 nucleotides are TGTGCCAGCAGTTACGGACAGGGGGAGGCTGAAGCTTTCTTT. It is translated as CASSYGQGEAEAFF.

The chain couples TRBV7-9 to TRBJ2-6, with D possibly TRBD1 on 5 matching bases. The CDR3 contains 15 residues. V lost 3 bases, J lost 3 bases, and 9 bases lay in between. Germline assignment: CDR1 SEHNR and CDR2 FQNEAQ (reference sequence). In DNA form, the CDR3 reads TGTGCCAGCAGCTTTACAGGCCGTGGGGCCAACGTCCTGACTTTC. Residues: CASSFTGRGANVLTF.

This chain uses TRBV28 with TRBJ1-1; D is unresolved. The CDR3 has 10 residues. Per the germline V gene, CDR1 is MDHEN and CDR2 is SYDVKM. V lost 10 bases, J lost 6 bases, and 9 bases lay in between. The CDR3 spells CATRRAEAFF. The CDR3 nucleotides are TGTGCCACCAGACGGGCTGAAGCTTTCTTT. The variable domain in full, with the rest retrieved from reference TRBV28 and TRBJ1-1, is DVKVTQSSRYLVKRTGEKVFLECVQDMDHENMFWYRQDPGLGLRLIYFSYDVKMKEKGDIPEGYSVSREKKERFSLILESASTNQTSMYLCATRRAEAFFGQGTRLTVV.

DNA for the CDR3: TGTGCCAGCAGTGAATCCCCAGGGGGCGTTAACGAGCAGTACTTC. Its translation: CASSESPGGVNEQYF. This chain links TRBV2 with TRBJ2-5; 8 nucleotides align to TRBD1. The last part of the DNA fits TRBJ2-7 better; the J call may be wrong. Germline V gene data show CDR1 as SNHLY and CDR2 as FYNNEI. The CDR3 loop spans 15 amino acids.

This chain joins TRBV5-1 and TRBJ2-3; TRBD1 might be the D (6 bases). The CDR3 contains 15 residues. The germline V and J ends were trimmed by 0 bases and 5 bases, with 13 bases remaining between them. The germline V gene encodes CDR1 SGHRS and CDR2 YFSETQ. The CDR3 DNA follows: TGCGCCAGCAGCTTGGATCTGGGGGCGGGAGATACGCAGTATTTT. As protein: CASSLDLGAGDTQYF.